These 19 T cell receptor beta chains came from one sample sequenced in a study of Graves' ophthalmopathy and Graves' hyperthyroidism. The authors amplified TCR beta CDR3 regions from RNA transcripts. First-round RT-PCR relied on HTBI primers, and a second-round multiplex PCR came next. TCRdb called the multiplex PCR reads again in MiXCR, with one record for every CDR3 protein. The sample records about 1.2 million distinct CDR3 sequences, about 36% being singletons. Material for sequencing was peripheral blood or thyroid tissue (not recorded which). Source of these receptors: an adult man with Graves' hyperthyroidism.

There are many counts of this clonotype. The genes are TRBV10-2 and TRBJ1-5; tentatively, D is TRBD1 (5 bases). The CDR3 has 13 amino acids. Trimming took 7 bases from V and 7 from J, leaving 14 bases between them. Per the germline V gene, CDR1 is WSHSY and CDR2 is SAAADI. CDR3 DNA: TGCGCCAGCAATCGGGGGTTAAACCAGCCCCAGCATTTT. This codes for CASNRGLNQPQHF.

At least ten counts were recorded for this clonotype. Here the CDR3 DNA reads TGTGCCAGCAGCCAAGAACTGATTCGCGAGCAGTACTTC. As protein: CASSQELIREQYF. The rearrangement links TRBV4-2 to TRBJ2-7; D remains ambiguous. The germline CDR1 and CDR2 sequences are LGHNA and YNFKEQ. The CDR3 loop spans 13 amino acids. The ends were cut back, 0 bases at V and 6 bases at J, with 9 bases in the middle.

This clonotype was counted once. CDR3 nucleotide sequence: TGCAGCTTGACAGGCCACGAGCAGTACTTC. It codes for CSLTGHEQYF. The chain has TRBV29-1 and TRBJ2-7; TRBD1 is a possible D gene (6 bases). The germline gives CDR1 SQVTM, CDR2 ANQGSEA. The CDR3 extends over 10 amino acids. Trimming took off 8 bases at V and 5 bases at J, with 10 bases between the two ends.

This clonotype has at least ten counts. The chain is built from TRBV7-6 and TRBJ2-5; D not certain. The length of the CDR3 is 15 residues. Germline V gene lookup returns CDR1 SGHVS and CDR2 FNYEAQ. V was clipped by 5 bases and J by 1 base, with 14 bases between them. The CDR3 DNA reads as TGTGCCAGCAGCCCAGATCCCCATGTCCAAGAGACCCAGTACTTC. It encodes CASSPDPHVQETQYF.

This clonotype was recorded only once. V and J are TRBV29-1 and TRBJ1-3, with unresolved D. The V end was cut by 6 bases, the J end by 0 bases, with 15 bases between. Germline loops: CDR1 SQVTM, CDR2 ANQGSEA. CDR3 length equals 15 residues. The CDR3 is CSVIQDGYSGNTIYF. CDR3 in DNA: TGCAGCGTCATACAAGACGGCTACTCTGGAAACACCATATATTTT.

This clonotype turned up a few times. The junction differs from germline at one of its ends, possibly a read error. The CDR3 sequence is CASSLNSGTAGANVLTF. CDR3 DNA: TGTGCCAGCAGCTTAAATTCGGGAACAGCGGGGGCCAACGTCCTGACTTTC. The chain combines TRBV29-1 with TRBJ2-6; perhaps TRBD2 as D (5 bases). Germline CDR1 reads SQVTM; CDR2 reads ANQGSEA. This CDR3 region has 17 residues.

CDR3 residues: CAISQLWTGRNTEAFF. The CDR3 bases are TGTGCCATCAGTCAACTATGGACAGGCAGGAACACTGAAGCTTTCTTT. The V call is TRBV10-3, the J call TRBJ1-1; 7 positions match TRBD1. J lost 1 base, V lost 5 bases, and 10 bases had no gene match. There are 16 residues in the CDR3. Per germline, CDR1 ENHRY and CDR2 SYGVKD.

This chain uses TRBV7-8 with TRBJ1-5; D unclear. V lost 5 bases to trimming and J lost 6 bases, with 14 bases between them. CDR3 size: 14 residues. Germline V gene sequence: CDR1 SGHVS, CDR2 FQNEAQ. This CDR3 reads CASSPTSVGQPQHF. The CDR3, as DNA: TGTGCCAGCAGCCCAACTTCGGTCGGTCAGCCCCAGCATTTT.

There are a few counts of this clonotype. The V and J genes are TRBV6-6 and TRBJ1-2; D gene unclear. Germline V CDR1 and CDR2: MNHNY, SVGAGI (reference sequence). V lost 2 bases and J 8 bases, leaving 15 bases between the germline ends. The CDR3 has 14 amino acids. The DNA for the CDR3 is TGTGCCAGCAGTTACGGAACAATCGGTGGGGGCTACACCTTC. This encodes CASSYGTIGGGYTF.

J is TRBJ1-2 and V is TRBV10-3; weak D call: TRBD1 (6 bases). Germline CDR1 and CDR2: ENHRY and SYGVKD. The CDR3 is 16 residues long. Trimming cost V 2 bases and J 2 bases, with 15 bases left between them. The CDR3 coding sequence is TGTGCCATCAGTGAGCCGGGGACACTTGGAAACTATGGCTACACCTTC. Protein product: CAISEPGTLGNYGYTF.

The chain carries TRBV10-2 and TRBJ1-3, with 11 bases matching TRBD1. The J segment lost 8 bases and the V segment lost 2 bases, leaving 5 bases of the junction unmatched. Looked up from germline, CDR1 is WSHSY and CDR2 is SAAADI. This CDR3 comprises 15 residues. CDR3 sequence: CASSEPDRGRYTIYF. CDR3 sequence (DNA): TGCGCCAGCAGTGAGCCGGACAGGGGGCGTTACACCATATATTTT.

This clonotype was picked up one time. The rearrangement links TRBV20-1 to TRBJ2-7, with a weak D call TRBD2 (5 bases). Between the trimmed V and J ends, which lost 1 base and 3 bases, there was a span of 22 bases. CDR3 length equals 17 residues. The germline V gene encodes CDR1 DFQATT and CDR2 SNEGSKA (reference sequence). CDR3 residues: CSARGPTSKTNFYEQYF. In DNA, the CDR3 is TGCAGTGCTAGAGGCCCCACTTCGAAGACTAATTTCTACGAGCAGTACTTC.

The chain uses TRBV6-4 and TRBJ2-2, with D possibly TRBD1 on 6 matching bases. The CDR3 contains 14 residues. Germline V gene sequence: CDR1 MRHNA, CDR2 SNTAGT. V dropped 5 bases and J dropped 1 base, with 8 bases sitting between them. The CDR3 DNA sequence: TGTGCCAGCAGTCGGGACAAGAACACCGGGGAGCTGTTTTTT. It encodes CASSRDKNTGELFF.

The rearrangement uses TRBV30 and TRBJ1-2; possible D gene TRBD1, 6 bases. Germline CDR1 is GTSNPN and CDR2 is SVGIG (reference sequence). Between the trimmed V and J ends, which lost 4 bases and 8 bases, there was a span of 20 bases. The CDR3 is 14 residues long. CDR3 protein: CAWTNRVLWHGYTF. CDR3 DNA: TGTGCCTGGACAAACAGGGTGCTTTGGCACGGCTACACCTTC.

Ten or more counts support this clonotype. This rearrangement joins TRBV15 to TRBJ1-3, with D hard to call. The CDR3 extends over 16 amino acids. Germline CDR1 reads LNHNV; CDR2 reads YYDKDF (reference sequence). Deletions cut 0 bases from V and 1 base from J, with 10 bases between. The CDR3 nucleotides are TGTGCCACCAGCAGAGATTTGCCGAGTTCTGGAAACACCATATATTTT. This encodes CATSRDLPSSGNTIYF.

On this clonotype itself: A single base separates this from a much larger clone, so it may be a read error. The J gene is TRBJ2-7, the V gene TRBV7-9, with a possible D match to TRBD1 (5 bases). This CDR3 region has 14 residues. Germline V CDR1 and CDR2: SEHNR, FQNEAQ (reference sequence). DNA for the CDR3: TGTACCAGCAGCCCACCGACAGCGAACTACGAGCAGTACTTC. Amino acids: CTSSPPTANYEQYF.

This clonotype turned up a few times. CDR3 sequence: CASSLGGPFYGYTF. The DNA of the CDR3 is TGTGCCAGCAGTTTAGGGGGCCCGTTCTATGGCTACACCTTC. This rearrangement joins TRBV12-3 or TRBV12-4 to TRBJ1-2; tentatively, D is TRBD1 (5 bases). V was shortened by 1 base and J by 4 bases, with 10 bases between the two germline ends. This CDR3 has 14 amino acids.

CDR3 in amino acids: CASSVAIGSYEQYF. The CDR3 DNA sequence: TGTGCCAGCAGCGTAGCGATAGGATCCTACGAGCAGTACTTC. The chain has TRBV9 and TRBJ2-7; no clear D gene. V lost 0 bases and J 1 base, leaving 8 bases between the germline ends. Germline V gives CDR1 SGDLS, CDR2 YYNGEE. There are 14 residues in the CDR3.

The CDR3 here is CSARTGVYDGNTIYF. Written as DNA, the CDR3 is TGCAGTGCCAGGACAGGGGTCTACGATGGAAACACCATATATTTT. V usage is TRBV20-1 and J usage is TRBJ1-3; 9 bases are shared with TRBD1. V dropped 6 bases and J dropped 3; count of bases not matched to a gene: 9. CDR1 and CDR2 (germline): DFQATT, SNEGSKA (reference sequence). CDR3 length: 15 amino acids.